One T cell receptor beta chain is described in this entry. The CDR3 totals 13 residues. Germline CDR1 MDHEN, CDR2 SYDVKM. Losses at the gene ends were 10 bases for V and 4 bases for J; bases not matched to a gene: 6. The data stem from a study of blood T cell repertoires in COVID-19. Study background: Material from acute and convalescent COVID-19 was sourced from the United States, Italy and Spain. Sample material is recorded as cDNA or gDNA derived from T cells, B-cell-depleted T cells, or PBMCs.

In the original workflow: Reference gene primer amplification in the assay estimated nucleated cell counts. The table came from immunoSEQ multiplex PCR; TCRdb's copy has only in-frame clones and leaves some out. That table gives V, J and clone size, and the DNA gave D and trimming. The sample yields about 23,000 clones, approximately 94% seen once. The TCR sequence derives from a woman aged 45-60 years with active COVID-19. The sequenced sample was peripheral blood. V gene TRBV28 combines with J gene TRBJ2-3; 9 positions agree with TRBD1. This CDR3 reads CATLGTGPDTQYF. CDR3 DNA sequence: TGTGCCACCCTCGGGACAGGGCCAGATACGCAGTATTTT. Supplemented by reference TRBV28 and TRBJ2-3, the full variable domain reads DVKVTQSSRYLVKRTGEKVFLECVQDMDHENMFWYRQDPGLGLRLIYFSYDVKMKEKGDIPEGYSVSREKKERFSLILESASTNQTSMYLCATLGTGPDTQYFGPGTRLTVL.